The sequence of this T cell receptor beta chain was determined in a study of OX40 agonist ivuxolimab in advanced cancers. Germline lookup yields CDR1 SGHTA and CDR2 FQGNSA. This CDR3 spans 16 amino acids. V lost 0 bases and J 0 bases, leaving 10 bases between the germline ends. Repertoires were generated with immunoSEQ multiplex PCR, while TCRdb's copy carries only in-frame clones and drops some. The sample lists about 50,000 clones, roughly 84% occurring once. The receptor was isolated from an adult with an advanced solid tumor such as melanoma, head and neck, liver or kidney cancer. This sample comprised CD4+ or CD8+ T cells sorted from blood, obtained in a trial of the OX40 agonist ivuxolimab. The chain has TRBV7-2 and TRBJ2-3; D is ambiguous. The CDR3, as DNA: TGTGCCAGCAGCTTAGCGCGCGTCCAAAGCACAGATACGCAGTATTTT. It encodes CASSLARVQSTDTQYF.